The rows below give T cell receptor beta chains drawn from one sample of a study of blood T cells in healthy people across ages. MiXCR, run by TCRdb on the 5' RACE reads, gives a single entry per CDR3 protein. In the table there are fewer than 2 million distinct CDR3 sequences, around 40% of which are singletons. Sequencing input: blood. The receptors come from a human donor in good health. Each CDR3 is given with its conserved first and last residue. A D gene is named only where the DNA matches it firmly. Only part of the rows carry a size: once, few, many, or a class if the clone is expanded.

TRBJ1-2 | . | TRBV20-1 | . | CSAPDGYTF | TGCAGTGCTCCAGATGGCTACACCTTC
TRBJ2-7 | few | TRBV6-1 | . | CASSEQGRTYEQYF | TGTGCCAGCAGTGAACAGGGGCGTACCTACGAGCAGTACTTC
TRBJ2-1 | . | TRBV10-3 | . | CASSYGHPNEQFF | TGTGCCAGCAGTTACGGGCACCCCAATGAGCAGTTCTTC
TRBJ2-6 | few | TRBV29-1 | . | CSVDYLTHPKLPGANVLTF | TGCAGCGTTGACTATCTAACCCACCCGAAGCTCCCTGGGGCCAACGTCCTGACTTTC
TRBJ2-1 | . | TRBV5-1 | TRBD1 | CASSPRQGESDEQFF | TGCGCCAGCAGCCCCAGACAGGGGGAATCGGATGAGCAGTTCTTC
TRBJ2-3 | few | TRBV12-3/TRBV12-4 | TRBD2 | CASSLSFYGASGEDTQYF | TGTGCCAGCAGTTTAAGCTTTTATGGGGCTAGCGGGGAAGATACGCAGTATTTT
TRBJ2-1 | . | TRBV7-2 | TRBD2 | CASSFAGLAGYNEQFF | TGTGCCAGCAGCTTTGCTGGACTAGCGGGTTACAATGAGCAGTTCTTC
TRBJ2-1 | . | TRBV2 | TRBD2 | CASRRTSGGAYKPNEQFF | TGTGCCAGCAGGAGGACTAGCGGGGGGGCCTATAAACCCAATGAGCAGTTCTTC
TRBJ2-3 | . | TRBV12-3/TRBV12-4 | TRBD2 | CASSFREGADTQYF | TGTGCCAGCAGTTTTCGGGAGGGTGCAGATACGCAGTATTTT
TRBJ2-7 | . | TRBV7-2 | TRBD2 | CASGSSGGLSYEQYF | TGTGCCAGCGGATCTAGCGGGGGGCTCTCCTACGAGCAGTACTTC
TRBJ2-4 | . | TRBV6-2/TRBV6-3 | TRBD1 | CASSPPGQLAKNIQYF | TGTGCTAGCAGTCCCCCGGGACAGCTAGCCAAAAACATTCAGTACTTC
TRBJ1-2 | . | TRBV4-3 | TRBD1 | CASSQERGRPYGYTF | TGCGCCAGCAGTCAAGAGAGGGGGCGACCCTATGGCTACACCTTC
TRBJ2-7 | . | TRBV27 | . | CASRADGAYEQYF | TGTGCCAGCAGGGCTGACGGGGCCTACGAGCAGTACTTC
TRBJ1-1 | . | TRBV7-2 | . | CASSSSYFTEAFF | TGTGCCAGCAGCTCTAGTTACTTCACTGAAGCTTTCTTT
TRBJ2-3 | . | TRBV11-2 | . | CASSLNGQSTDTQYF | TGTGCCAGCAGCTTAAACGGGCAGAGCACAGATACGCAGTATTTT
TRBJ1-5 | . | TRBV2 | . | CASRPDGEPAQHF | TGTGCCAGCAGACCGGACGGGGAACCGGCCCAGCATTTT
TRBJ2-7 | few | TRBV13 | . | CASSLRVLPSYEQYF | TGTGCCAGCAGCTTAAGGGTTCTCCCCTCCTACGAGCAGTACTTC
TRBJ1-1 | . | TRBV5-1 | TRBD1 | CASSSGTDRTEAFF | TGCGCCAGCAGCTCAGGGACAGATCGCACTGAAGCTTTCTTT
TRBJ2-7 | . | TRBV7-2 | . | CASSLSQGFGEQYF | TGTGCCAGCAGCTTAAGTCAGGGGTTTGGGGAGCAGTACTTC
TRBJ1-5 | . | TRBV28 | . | CASRIQGLGPLQHF | TGTGCCAGCAGAATACAGGGTTTGGGTCCGCTCCAGCATTTT
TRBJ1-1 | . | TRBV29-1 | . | CSAHRNTEAFF | TGCAGCGCACACAGGAACACTGAAGCTTTCTTT
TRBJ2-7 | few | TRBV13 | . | CASSLGLAGPSYEQYF | TGTGCCAGCAGCTTGGGCCTGGCGGGGCCTTCCTACGAGCAGTACTTC